A single sample is the source of the 9 T cell receptor beta chains below, sequenced in a study of cytomegalovirus exposure and HLA in healthy donors. In the PCR, 60 Vbeta and 13 Jbeta primers were used. The method was immunoSEQ multiplex PCR; TCRdb's version includes in-frame clones alone and lacks a portion of them. This sample has fewer than 250,000 clones; more than 70% occur once, and the top ten carry 1.5% to 2%. The sequencing sample was made of PBMCs. Receptors originate from a man aged 35 to 55 in good health and CMV-seropositive.

V is TRBV19 and J is TRBJ1-1; D not resolved. The CDR3 length is 13 residues. Looked up from germline, CDR1 is LNHDA and CDR2 is SQIVND (reference sequence). Trimming removed 2 bases at V and 4 bases at J, with 8 bases between. The CDR3 region has the DNA TGTGCCAGTAGTATAAACGGGTTCACTGAAGCTTTCTTT. Its protein product is CASSINGFTEAFF.

The chain recombines TRBV7-2 with TRBJ2-4; the D gene is possibly TRBD2 (7 bases). Trimming cost V 1 base and J 0 bases, with 19 bases left between them. The germline V gene encodes CDR1 SGHTA and CDR2 FQGNSA. CDR3 size: 19 residues. CDR3 residues: CASSLEGGLTNLAKNIQYF. The CDR3 nucleotides are TGTGCCAGCAGCTTAGAGGGGGGGCTGACAAACCTAGCCAAAAACATTCAGTACTTC.

The V and J genes are TRBV7-2 and TRBJ2-5, with 7 bases that match TRBD1. Looked up from germline, CDR1 is SGHTA and CDR2 is FQGNSA. The CDR3 extends over 18 amino acids. V lost 2 bases, J lost 2 bases, and 14 bases stayed unmatched. CDR3 in amino acids: CASSLRAGGNSIQETQYF. The CDR3, as DNA: TGTGCCAGCAGCTTAAGGGCAGGGGGTAACAGTATACAAGAGACCCAGTACTTC.

The chain uses TRBV29-1 and TRBJ1-1, with no clear D. The ends were cut back, 3 bases at V and 5 bases at J, with 10 bases in the middle. Germline CDR1 reads SQVTM; CDR2 reads ANQGSEA. The CDR3 covers 12 residues. CDR3 DNA: TGCAGCGTTGAGGAGGGCTGGACTGAAGCTTTCTTT. This gives the protein CSVEEGWTEAFF.

The J gene is TRBJ2-7, the V gene TRBV6-1, with 7 bases aligning to TRBD1. V lost 4 bases, J lost 3 bases, and 9 bases stayed unmatched. The germline V gene encodes CDR1 MNHNS and CDR2 SASEGT. This CDR3 contains 15 residues. The CDR3 loop is CASSVSPGQRYEQYF. CDR3 bases: TGTGCCAGCAGTGTATCCCCGGGACAGCGCTACGAGCAGTACTTC.

This clone appeared once. The chain has TRBV7-9 and TRBJ2-7; D gene uncertain. This CDR3 comprises 15 residues. Trimming left V 5 bases short and J 5 bases short, with 19 bases between. CDR1 SEHNR and CDR2 FQNEAQ come from the germline V gene (reference sequence). CDR3 coding DNA: TGTGCCAGCAGCAAAGAAGGTACGGGTGGCGACGAGCAGTACTTC. It codes for CASSKEGTGGDEQYF.

This chain joins TRBV7-9 and TRBJ1-5, with TRBD1 as a possible D gene (6 bases). This CDR3 has 19 residues. With 5 bases removed from V and 4 bases from J, the gap between germline ends came to 27 bases. The germline gives CDR1 SEHNR, CDR2 FQNEAQ (reference sequence). The CDR3 here is CASSPSTGAPWASNQPQHF. The CDR3 bases are TGTGCCAGCAGCCCCTCGACAGGCGCCCCTTGGGCTTCTAATCAGCCCCAGCATTTT.

The J gene is TRBJ1-4, the V gene TRBV30, with D possibly matching TRBD1 (6 bases). The CDR3 is made up of 15 amino acids. The V gene's germline CDR1 is GTSNPN and CDR2 SVGIG (reference sequence). The V and J ends lost 0 bases and 8 bases respectively, with 16 bases between them. CDR3 sequence (DNA): TGTGCCTGGAGTGTACGGGGGGCGCGAGGGGAAAAACTGTTTTTT. This sequence encodes CAWSVRGARGEKLFF.

This clone was counted between two and nine times. This chain uses TRBV7-6 with TRBJ2-3; possible D gene TRBD2, 6 bases. The CDR3 spans 18 residues. Germline V gene lookup returns CDR1 SGHVS and CDR2 FNYEAQ. V was clipped by 4 bases and J by 0 bases, with 20 bases between them. The CDR3 DNA reads as TGTGCCAGCAGCTCTGGGAAGCGGGCATACTCTAGCACAGATACGCAGTATTTT. Residues: CASSSGKRAYSSTDTQYF.